Following are 6 T cell receptor beta chains from one sample sequenced in a study of shared clonotypes between healthy human individuals. Some clones are missing from TCRdb's copy, which holds only in-frame ones; the method was immunoSEQ multiplex PCR. The data contain about 230,000 clones, approximately 65% of them singletons. Sequencing was done on a sample of memory CD4+ T cells sorted from blood. The subset was: CD45RA-negative fraction. Source of these receptors: a man aged 25-45 years in good health.

The CDR3 reads CASKAGGPDTQYF. CDR3 bases: TGCGCCAGCAAGGCGGGAGGGCCTGATACGCAGTATTTT. This chain joins TRBV10-2 and TRBJ2-3; 9 bases match TRBD2. Germline loops: CDR1 WSHSY, CDR2 SAAADI. CDR3 length equals 13 residues. The ends lost 7 bases at V and 6 bases at J; junction bases unmatched: 5.

The rearrangement uses TRBV11-3 and TRBJ2-7, with D unclear. Germline CDR1 reads SGHNT; CDR2 reads YENEEA. Trimming took off 2 bases at V and 2 bases at J, with 4 bases between the two ends. This CDR3 contains 12 residues. The CDR3 spells CASSLPTYEQYF. DNA for the CDR3: TGTGCCAGCAGCTTACCAACCTACGAGCAGTACTTC.

The V call is TRBV7-9, the J call TRBJ2-5; 7 bases match TRBD1. Germline CDR1 SEHNR, CDR2 FQNEAQ (reference sequence). The CDR3 is made up of 15 amino acids. The V and J ends lost 3 bases and 3 bases, in that order; junction bases with no gene match: 7. In DNA form, the CDR3 reads TGTGCCAGCAGCTTTGGGGACAGCGCCAAAGAGACCCAGTACTTC. Protein sequence: CASSFGDSAKETQYF.

The DNA of the CDR3 is TGCGCCAGCAGCCAAAACCCGGCGACGGGCGGTGGCACAGATACGCAGTATTTT. It specifies CASSQNPATGGGTDTQYF. The chain employs TRBV4-3 and TRBJ2-3; no reliable D call. The germline gives CDR1 LGHNA, CDR2 YSLEER. There are 18 residues in the CDR3. Trimming took 2 bases from V and 1 from J, leaving 19 bases between them.

The sample holds a few counts of this clone. This chain links TRBV2 with TRBJ2-5; a possible D gene is TRBD2 (6 bases). This CDR3 has 11 amino acids. Per the germline V gene, CDR1 is SNHLY and CDR2 is FYNNEI. V lost 8 bases and J lost 6, with 10 bases in between. The CDR3 here is CASQGLQTQYF. The CDR3, as DNA: TGTGCCAGCCAGGGACTCCAGACCCAGTACTTC.

The chain combines TRBV19 with TRBJ1-1; no clear D gene. Germline CDR1 reads LNHDA; CDR2 reads SQIVND (reference sequence). The CDR3 has 13 amino acids. Trimming shortened V by 1 base and J by 4 bases, and 7 bases separated the two germline ends. The DNA of the CDR3 is TGTGCCAGTAGTATAGGGTGGTCCACTGAAGCTTTCTTT. This gives the protein CASSIGWSTEAFF.